A single sample gave rise to the 8 T cell receptor beta chains below, sequenced in a study of high-grade serous ovarian cancer treatment subgroups. Tumor samples were taken before definitive surgery or chemotherapy. The protocol was immunoSEQ multiplex PCR, while the TCRdb copy is restricted to in-frame clones and leaves out a portion. The profile shows about 39,000 clones, about four fifths of them singletons. Sequencing was performed on tumor tissue. The receptors stem from a human donor with high-grade serous ovarian cancer.

The chain recombines TRBV4-3 with TRBJ2-2; 8 bases line up with TRBD2. Trimming cost V 3 bases and J 5 bases; bases outside gene matches: 5. Germline CDR1 reads LGHNA; CDR2 reads YSLEER. This CDR3 contains 15 residues. The CDR3 DNA sequence: TGCGCCAGCAGCCATCCCTCTAGCGGGACCGGGGAGCTGTTTTTT. Protein: CASSHPSSGTGELFF.

This clone came up a few times. The chain joins TRBV2 to TRBJ1-5; 9 nucleotides line up with TRBD1. After removal of 5 bases from V and 0 bases from J, the junction contained 5 bases not matched to a gene. Germline-derived CDR1 and CDR2 are SNHLY and FYNNEI. CDR3 length: 16 amino acids. The CDR3 is CASSNRDRDSNQPQHF. The CDR3 nucleotides are TGTGCCAGCAGTAACCGGGACAGGGATAGCAATCAGCCCCAGCATTTT. Complete variable domain (other parts from reference TRBV2 and TRBJ1-5): EPEVTQTPSHQVTQMGQEVILRCVPISNHLYFYWYRQILGQKVEFLVSFYNNEISEKSEIFDDQFSVERPDGSNFTLKIRSTKLEDSAMYFCASSNRDRDSNQPQHFGDGTRLSIL.

The V gene is TRBV5-4, the J gene TRBJ2-7, with D perhaps assigned TRBD1 or TRBD2 (5 bases each). From germline, CDR1 is SGHNT and CDR2 YYREEE (reference sequence). The CDR3 runs to 13 residues. Trimming left V 4 bases short and J 2 bases short, with 10 bases between. The CDR3 DNA sequence: TGTGCCAGCAGCGGGGGTTCGACCTACGAGCAGTACTTC. Encoded protein: CASSGGSTYEQYF.

This rearrangement joins TRBV2 to TRBJ1-1; 8 nucleotides line up with TRBD1. V dropped 5 bases and J dropped 5; count of bases not matched to a gene: 7. This CDR3 is built from 14 residues. Germline V gives CDR1 SNHLY, CDR2 FYNNEI. CDR3 DNA sequence: TGTGCCAGCAGTTCCCAGGGGGCGCAGACTGAAGCTTTCTTT. It yields the protein CASSSQGAQTEAFF. The full variable domain, rest sourced from reference TRBV2 and TRBJ1-1, is EPEVTQTPSHQVTQMGQEVILRCVPISNHLYFYWYRQILGQKVEFLVSFYNNEISEKSEIFDDQFSVERPDGSNFTLKIRSTKLEDSAMYFCASSSQGAQTEAFFGQGTRLTVV.

This clone occurred once. The junction departs from the called germline gene at one end, perhaps through a read error. The V and J genes are TRBV6-6 and TRBJ1-1, with a possible D match to TRBD1 (6 bases). Per the germline V gene, CDR1 is MNHNY and CDR2 is SVGAGI (reference sequence). This CDR3 is built from 14 residues. For the CDR3, the DNA is TGCGCCAGCAGTTACACAGGGATCGCAGCTGAAGCTTTCTTT. Translating it yields CASSYTGIAAEAFF.

This clone appeared once. This rearrangement joins TRBV27 to TRBJ2-4; TRBD1 agrees at 9 bases. J lost 5 bases, V lost 5 bases, and 4 bases had no gene match. This CDR3 comprises 14 residues. Per the germline V gene, CDR1 is MNHEY and CDR2 is SMNVEV (reference sequence). The CDR3: CASSPRDRENIQYF. CDR3 coding DNA: TGTGCCAGCAGTCCCCGGGACAGGGAAAACATTCAGTACTTC.

The chain is built from TRBV6-5 and TRBJ1-1, with D possibly matching TRBD1 (6 bases). Germline values: CDR1 MNHEY, CDR2 SVGAGI. The CDR3 runs to 14 residues. The ends were cut back, 4 bases at V and 2 bases at J, with 11 bases in the middle. The CDR3 region is CASSFQGINTEAFF. In DNA form, the CDR3 reads TGTGCCAGCAGTTTCCAGGGGATCAACACTGAAGCTTTCTTT.

DNA for the CDR3: TGTGCTAGTGGTTTGGGTGAGGGCGGGGAGCTGTTTTTT. This sequence encodes CASGLGEGGELFF. This rearrangement joins TRBV12-5 to TRBJ2-2, with D tentatively TRBD2 (5 bases). Per the germline V gene, CDR1 is LGHNT and CDR2 is FRNRAP. Trimming shortened V by 1 base and J by 7 bases, and 7 bases separated the two germline ends. CDR3 length equals 13 residues.